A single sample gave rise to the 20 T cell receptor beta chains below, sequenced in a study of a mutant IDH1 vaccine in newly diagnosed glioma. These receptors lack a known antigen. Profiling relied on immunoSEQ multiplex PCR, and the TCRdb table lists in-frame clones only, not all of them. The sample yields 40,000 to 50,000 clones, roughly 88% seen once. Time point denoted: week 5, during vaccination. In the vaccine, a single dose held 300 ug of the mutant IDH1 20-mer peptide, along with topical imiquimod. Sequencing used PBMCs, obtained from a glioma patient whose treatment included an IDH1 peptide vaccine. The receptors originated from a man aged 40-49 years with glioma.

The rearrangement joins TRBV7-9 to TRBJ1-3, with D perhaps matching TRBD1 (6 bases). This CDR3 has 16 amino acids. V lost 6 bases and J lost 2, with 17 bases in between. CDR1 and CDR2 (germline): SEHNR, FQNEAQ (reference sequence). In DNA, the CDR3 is TGTGCCAGCAGGGACGCGACAGGCACCCCTGGAAACACCATATATTTT. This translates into CASRDATGTPGNTIYF.

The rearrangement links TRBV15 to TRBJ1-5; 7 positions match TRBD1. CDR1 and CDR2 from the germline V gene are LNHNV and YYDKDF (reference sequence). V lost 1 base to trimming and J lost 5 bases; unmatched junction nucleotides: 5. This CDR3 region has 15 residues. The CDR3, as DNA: TGTGCCACCAGCAGAGGACAGACAGGGTATCAGCCCCAGCATTTT. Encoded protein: CATSRGQTGYQPQHF.

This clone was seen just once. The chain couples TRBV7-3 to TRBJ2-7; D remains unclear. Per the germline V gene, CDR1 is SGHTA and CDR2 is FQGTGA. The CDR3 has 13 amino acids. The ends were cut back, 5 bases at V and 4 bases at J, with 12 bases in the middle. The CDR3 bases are TGTGCCAGCAGCCCCGGTCCCCCATACGAGCAGTACTTC. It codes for CASSPGPPYEQYF.

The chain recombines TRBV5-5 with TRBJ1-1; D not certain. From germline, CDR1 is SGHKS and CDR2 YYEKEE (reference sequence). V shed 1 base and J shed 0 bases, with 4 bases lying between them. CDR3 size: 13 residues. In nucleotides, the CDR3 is TGTGCCAGCAGCTTGCACATGAACACTGAAGCTTTCTTT. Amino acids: CASSLHMNTEAFF.

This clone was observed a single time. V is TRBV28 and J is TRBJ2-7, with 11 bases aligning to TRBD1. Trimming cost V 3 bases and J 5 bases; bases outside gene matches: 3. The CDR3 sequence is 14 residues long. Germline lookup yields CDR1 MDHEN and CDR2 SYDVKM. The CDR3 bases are TGTGCCAGCAGTTTTGGACAGGGGGCCCACGAGCAGTACTTC. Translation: CASSFGQGAHEQYF.

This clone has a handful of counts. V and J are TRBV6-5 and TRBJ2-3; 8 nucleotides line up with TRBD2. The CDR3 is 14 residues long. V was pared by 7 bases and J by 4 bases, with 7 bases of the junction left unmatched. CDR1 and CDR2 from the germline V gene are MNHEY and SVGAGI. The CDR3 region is CASTDSGVADTQYF. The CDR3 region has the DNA TGTGCCAGCACGGATAGCGGGGTGGCAGATACGCAGTATTTT.

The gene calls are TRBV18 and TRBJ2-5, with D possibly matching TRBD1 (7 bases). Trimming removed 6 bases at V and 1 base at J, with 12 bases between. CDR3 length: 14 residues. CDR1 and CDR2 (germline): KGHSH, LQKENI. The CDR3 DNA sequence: TGTGCCAGCTCGCCCCAGGGGGGCCAAGAGACCCAGTACTTC. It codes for CASSPQGGQETQYF.

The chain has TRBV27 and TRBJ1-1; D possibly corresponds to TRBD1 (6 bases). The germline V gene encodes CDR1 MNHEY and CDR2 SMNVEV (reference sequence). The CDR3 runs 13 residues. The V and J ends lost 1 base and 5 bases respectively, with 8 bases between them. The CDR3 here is CASSLFRGTEAFF. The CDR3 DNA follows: TGTGCCAGCAGTTTATTCAGGGGAACTGAAGCTTTCTTT.

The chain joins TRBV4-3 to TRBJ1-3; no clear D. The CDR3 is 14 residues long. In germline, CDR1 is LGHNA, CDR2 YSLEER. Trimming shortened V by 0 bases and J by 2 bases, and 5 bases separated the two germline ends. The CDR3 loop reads CASSQEQAGNTIYF. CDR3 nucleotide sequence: TGCGCCAGCAGCCAAGAGCAGGCTGGAAACACCATATATTTT.

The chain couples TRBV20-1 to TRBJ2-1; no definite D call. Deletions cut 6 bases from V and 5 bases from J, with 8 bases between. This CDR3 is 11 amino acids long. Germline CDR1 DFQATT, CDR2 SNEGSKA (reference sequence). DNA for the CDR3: TGCAGTGCCCCATCCAACAATGAGCAGTTCTTC. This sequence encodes CSAPSNNEQFF.

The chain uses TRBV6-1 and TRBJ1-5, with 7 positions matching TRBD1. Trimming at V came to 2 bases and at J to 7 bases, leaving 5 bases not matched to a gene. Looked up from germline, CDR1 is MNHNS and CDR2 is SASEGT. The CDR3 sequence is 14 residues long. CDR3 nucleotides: TGTGCCAGCAGTGAACAGGGGGGGCTGCAGCCCCAGCATTTT. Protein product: CASSEQGGLQPQHF.

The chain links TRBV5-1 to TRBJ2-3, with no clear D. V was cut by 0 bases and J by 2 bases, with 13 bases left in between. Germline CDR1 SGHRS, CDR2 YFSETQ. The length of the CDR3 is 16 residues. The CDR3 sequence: CASSLAPGATTDTQYF. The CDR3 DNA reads TGCGCCAGCAGCTTGGCCCCAGGAGCAACCACAGATACGCAGTATTTT.

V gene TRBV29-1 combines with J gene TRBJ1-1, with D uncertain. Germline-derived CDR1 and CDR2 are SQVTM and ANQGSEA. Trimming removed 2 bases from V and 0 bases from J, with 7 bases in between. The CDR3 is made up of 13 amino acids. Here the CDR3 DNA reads TGCAGCGTTGAAAACGATTTGAACACTGAAGCTTTCTTT. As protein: CSVENDLNTEAFF.

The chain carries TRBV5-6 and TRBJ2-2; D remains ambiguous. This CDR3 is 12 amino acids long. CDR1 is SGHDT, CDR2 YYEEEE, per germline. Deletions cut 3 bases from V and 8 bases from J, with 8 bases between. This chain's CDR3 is CASSYLIGELFF. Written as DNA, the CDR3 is TGTGCCAGCAGCTATTTAATTGGGGAGCTGTTTTTT.

The CDR3 sequence is CASSVQVRTGNFGYTF. The CDR3 region has the DNA TGTGCCAGCAGTGTTCAGGTTCGGACAGGGAATTTTGGCTACACCTTC. The chain links TRBV6-1 to TRBJ1-2, with 8 bases that match TRBD1. Germline V gene lookup returns CDR1 MNHNS and CDR2 SASEGT. V shed 4 bases, J shed 7 bases, and the junction held 14 bases outside the gene matches. The CDR3 spans 16 residues.

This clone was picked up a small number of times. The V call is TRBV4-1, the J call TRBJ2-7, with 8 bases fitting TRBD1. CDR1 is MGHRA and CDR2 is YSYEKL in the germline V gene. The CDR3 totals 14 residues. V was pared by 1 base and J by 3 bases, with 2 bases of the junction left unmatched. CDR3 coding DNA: TGCGCCAGCAGCCAAGTAGGACAGGGCTACGAGCAGTACTTC. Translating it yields CASSQVGQGYEQYF.

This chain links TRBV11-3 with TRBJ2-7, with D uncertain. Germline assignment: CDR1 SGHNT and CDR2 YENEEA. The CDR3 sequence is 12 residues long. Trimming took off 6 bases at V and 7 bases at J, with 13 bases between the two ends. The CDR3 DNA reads TGTGCCAGCAGTCCCTTATGGGGAGAGCAGTACTTC. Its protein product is CASSPLWGEQYF.

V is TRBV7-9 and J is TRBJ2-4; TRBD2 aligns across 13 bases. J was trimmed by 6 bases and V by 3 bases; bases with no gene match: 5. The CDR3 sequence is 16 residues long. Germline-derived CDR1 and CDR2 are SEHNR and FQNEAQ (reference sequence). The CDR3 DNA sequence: TGTGCCAGCAGCTTTTCACTAGCGGGAGGGGGAAACATTCAGTACTTC. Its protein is CASSFSLAGGGNIQYF.

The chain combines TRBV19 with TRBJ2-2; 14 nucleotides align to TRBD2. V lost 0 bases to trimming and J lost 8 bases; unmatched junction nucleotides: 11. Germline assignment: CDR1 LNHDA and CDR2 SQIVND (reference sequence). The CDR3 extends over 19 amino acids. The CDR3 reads CASSIDSLGLAGVGGELFF. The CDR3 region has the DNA TGTGCCAGTAGTATAGACTCGTTGGGACTAGCGGGAGTCGGAGGGGAGCTGTTTTTT.

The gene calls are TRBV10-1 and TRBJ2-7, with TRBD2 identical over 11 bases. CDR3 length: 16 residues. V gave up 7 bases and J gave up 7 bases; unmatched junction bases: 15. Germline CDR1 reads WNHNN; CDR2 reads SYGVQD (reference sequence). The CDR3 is CASITIGTSGGREQYF. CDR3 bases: TGCGCCAGCATTACCATCGGGACTAGCGGAGGCCGGGAGCAGTACTTC.